Described below is a single T cell receptor (beta chain) sequence and its context. Unique molecular identifiers tagged the TCRbeta library. MiXCR was run by TCRdb on the PCR reads, yielding one entry per CDR3 protein. The sample includes 610,000 or so distinct CDR3 sequences, around 27% of them seen just once. The CDR3 spans 15 residues. V lost 4 bases and J lost 5; bases outside the gene matches: 10. Germline-derived CDR1 and CDR2 are SNHLY and FYNNEI. The data were taken from a study of T-cell reconstitution after alpha-beta-depleted transplantation in children. Sequences were derived from PBMCs, sampled before TCRalphabeta/CD19-depleted stem cell transplant. V is TRBV2 and J is TRBJ1-1; 7 nucleotides line up with TRBD1. This clonotype originated in a boy younger than two with Wiskott-Aldrich syndrome, due to receive a stem cell transplant. The CDR3 region is CASSGPSTGSTEAFF. The CDR3 DNA is TGTGCCAGCAGTGGCCCGTCGACAGGGAGTACTGAAGCTTTCTTT.